This T cell receptor (beta chain) was identified during a study of blood T cell repertoires in COVID-19. Study information: The United States, Italy and Spain supplied acute and convalescent COVID-19 samples. In each case, the material was cDNA or gDNA derived from T cells, B-cell-depleted T cells, or PBMCs.

The table came from immunoSEQ multiplex PCR; TCRdb's copy has only in-frame clones and leaves some out. The data contain about 150,000 clones, around 90% of them singletons. CDR1 and CDR2 from the germline V gene are MNHEY and SMNVEV (reference sequence). Trimming removed 7 bases from V and 0 bases from J, with 12 bases in between. The CDR3 runs 15 residues. What was sequenced was peripheral blood. This clonotype was sampled from a man aged 50-59 years with acute or convalescent COVID-19. V and J are TRBV27 and TRBJ1-4; a weak D match, TRBD1 (6 bases). CDR3 sequence reads: CASMLGGATNEKLFF. CDR3 bases: TGTGCCAGCATGCTTGGGGGCGCAACTAATGAAAAACTGTTTTTT.